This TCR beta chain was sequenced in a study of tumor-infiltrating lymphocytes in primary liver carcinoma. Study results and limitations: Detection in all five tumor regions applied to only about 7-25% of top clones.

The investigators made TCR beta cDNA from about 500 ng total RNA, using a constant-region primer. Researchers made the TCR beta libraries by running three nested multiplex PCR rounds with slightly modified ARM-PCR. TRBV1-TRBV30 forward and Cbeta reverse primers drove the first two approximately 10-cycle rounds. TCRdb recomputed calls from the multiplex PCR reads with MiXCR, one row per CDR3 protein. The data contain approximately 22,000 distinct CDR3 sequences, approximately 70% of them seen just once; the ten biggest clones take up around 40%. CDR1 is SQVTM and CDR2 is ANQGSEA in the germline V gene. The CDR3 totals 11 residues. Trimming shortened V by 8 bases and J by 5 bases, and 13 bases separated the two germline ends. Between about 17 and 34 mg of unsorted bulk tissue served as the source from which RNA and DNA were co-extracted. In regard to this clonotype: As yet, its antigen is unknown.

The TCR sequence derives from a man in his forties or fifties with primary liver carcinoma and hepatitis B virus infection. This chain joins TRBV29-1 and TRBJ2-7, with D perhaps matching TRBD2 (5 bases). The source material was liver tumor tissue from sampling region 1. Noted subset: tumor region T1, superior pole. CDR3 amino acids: CSTGVMDEQYF. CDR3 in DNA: TGCAGCACCGGGGTAATGGACGAGCAGTACTTC.